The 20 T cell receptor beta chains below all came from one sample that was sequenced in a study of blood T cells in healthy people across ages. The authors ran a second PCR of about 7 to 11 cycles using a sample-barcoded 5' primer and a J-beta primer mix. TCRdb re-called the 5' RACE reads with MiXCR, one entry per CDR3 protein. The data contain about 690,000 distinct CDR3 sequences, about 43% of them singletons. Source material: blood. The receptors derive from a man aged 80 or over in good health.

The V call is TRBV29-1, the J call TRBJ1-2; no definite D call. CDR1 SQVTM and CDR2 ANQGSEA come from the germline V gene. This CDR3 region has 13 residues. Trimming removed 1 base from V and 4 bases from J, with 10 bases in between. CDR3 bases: TGCAGCGTTGAAGTCAATCCCTTCTATGGCTACACCTTC. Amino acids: CSVEVNPFYGYTF.

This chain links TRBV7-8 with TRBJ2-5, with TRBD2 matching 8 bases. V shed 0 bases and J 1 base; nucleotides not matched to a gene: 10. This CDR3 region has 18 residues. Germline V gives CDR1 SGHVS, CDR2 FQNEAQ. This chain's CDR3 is CASSLASRASGFQETQYF. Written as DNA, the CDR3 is TGTGCCAGCAGCTTAGCGTCTAGGGCTAGCGGGTTCCAAGAGACCCAGTACTTC. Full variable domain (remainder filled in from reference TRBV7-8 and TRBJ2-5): GAGVSQSPRYKVAKRGQDVALRCDPISGHVSLFWYQQALGQGPEFLTYFQNEAQLDKSGLPSDRFFAERPEGSVSTLKIQRTQQEDSAVYLCASSLASRASGFQETQYFGPGTRLLVL.

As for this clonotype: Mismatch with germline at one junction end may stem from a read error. The CDR3 nucleotides read TGTGCCAGCAGTTCGATTAAAGGGGGACTCAGCACGGATACGCGGTATTTT. Protein: CASSSIKGGLSTDTRYF. The chain uses TRBV28 and TRBJ2-3; the D gene could be TRBD1 or TRBD2 (6 bases each). Germline V CDR1 and CDR2: MDHEN, SYDVKM. The CDR3 has 17 residues.

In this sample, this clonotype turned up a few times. The CDR3 spells CASSRGRDTGELFF. CDR3 bases: TGTGCCAGCAGCCGGGGGAGGGACACCGGGGAGCTGTTTTTT. The rearrangement links TRBV5-5 to TRBJ2-2, with 7 positions matching TRBD2. The CDR3 is 14 amino acids. Germline-derived CDR1 and CDR2 are SGHKS and YYEKEE (reference sequence). After removal of 4 bases from V and 3 bases from J, the junction contained 3 bases not matched to a gene.

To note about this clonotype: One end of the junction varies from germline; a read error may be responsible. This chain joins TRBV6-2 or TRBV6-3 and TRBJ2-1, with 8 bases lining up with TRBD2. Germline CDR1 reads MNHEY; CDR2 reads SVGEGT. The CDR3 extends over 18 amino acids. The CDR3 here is CASSHRTAGGRKHNGQFF. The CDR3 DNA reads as TGTGCCAGCAGTCATAGGACCGCTGGCGGGAGGAAACACAATGGGCAGTTCTTC.

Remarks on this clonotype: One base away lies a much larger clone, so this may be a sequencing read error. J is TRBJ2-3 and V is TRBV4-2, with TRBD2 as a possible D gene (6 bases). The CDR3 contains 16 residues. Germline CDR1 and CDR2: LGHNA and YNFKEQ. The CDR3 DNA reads TGCGCCGGCAGCGAAATGCGTAGCGGCGGCACAGATACGCAGTATTTT. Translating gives CAGSEMRSGGTDTQYF.

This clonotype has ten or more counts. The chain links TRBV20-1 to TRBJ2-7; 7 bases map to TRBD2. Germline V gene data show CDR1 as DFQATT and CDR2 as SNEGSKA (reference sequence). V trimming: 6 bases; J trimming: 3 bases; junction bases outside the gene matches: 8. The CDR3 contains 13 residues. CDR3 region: CSALGREHYEQYF. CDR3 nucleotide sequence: TGCAGTGCCCTGGGGCGGGAGCACTACGAGCAGTACTTC.

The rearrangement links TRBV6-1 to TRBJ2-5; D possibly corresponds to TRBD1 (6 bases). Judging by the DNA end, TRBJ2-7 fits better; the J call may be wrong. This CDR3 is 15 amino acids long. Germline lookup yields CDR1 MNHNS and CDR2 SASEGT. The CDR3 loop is CASSEDRTPPYEQYF. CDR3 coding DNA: TGTGCCAGCAGTGAGGACAGAACGCCGCCTTACGAGCAGTACTTC.

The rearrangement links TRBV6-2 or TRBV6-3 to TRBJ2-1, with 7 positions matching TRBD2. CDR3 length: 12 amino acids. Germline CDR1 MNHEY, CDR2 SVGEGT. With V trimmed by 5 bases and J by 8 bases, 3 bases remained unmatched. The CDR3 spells CASSPRGDEQFF. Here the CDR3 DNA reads TGTGCCAGCAGTCCCCGGGGGGATGAGCAGTTCTTC.

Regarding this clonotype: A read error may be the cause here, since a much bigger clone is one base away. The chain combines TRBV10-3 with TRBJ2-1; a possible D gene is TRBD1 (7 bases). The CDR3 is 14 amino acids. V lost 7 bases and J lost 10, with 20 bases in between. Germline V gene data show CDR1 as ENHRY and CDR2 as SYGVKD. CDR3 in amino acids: CAIKSSGGTYEQFF. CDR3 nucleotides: TGTGCCATCAAGTCGTCAGGGGGGACCTACGAGCAGTTCTTC.

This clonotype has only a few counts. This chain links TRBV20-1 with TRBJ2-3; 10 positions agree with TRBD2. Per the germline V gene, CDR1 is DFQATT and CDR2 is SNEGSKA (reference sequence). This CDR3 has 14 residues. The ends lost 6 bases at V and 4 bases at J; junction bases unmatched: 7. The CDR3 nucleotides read TGCAGTGCCTCAAAGCGGGAGGGCCCAGATACGCAGTATTTT. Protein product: CSASKREGPDTQYF.

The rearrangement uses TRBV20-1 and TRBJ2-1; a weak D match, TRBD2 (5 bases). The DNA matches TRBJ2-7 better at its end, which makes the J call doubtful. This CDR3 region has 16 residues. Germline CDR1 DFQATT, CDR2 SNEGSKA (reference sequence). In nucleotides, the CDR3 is TGCAGTGCTCGCAGACGAGCGGAGAACCCCCACAATGAGCAGTACTTC. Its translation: CSARRRAENPHNEQYF.

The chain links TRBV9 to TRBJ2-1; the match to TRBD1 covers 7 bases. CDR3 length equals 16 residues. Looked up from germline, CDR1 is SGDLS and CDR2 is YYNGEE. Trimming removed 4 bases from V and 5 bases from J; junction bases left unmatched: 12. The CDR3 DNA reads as TGTGCCAGCAGCCCCCGGTCCCCTGGACAGGACAATGAGCAGTTCTTC. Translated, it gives CASSPRSPGQDNEQFF.

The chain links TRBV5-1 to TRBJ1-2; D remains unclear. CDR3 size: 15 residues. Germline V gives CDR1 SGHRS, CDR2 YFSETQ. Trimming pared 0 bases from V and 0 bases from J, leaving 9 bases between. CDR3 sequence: CASSLVGEANYGYTF. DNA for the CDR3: TGCGCCAGCAGCTTGGTCGGGGAAGCTAACTATGGCTACACCTTC.

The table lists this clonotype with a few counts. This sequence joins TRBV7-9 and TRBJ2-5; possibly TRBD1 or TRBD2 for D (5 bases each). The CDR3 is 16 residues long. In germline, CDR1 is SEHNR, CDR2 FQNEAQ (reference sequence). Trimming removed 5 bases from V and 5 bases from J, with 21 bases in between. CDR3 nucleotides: TGTGCCAGCAGCACAATCCGGGGACCTTCCTGGGAGACCCAGTACTTC. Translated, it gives CASSTIRGPSWETQYF. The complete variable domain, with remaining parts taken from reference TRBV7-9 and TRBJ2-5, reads DTGVSQNPRHKITKRGQNVTFRCDPISEHNRLYWYRQTLGQGPEFLTYFQNEAQLEKSRLLSDRFSAERPKGSFSTLEIQRTEQGDSAMYLCASSTIRGPSWETQYFGPGTRLLVL.

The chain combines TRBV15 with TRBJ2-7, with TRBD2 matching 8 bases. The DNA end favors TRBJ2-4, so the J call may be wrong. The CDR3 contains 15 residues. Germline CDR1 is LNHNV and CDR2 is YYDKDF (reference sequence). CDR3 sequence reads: CATSRKEREINIQYF. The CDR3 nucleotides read TGTGCCACCAGCAGAAAGGAGCGGGAGATAAACATTCAGTACTTC.

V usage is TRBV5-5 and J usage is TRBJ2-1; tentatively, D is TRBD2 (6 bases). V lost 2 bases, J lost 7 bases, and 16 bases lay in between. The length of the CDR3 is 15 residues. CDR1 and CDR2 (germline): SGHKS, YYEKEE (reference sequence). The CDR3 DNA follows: TGTGCCAGCAGCTTTGCTGGCGGGATGGAGAATGAGCAGTTCTTC. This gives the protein CASSFAGGMENEQFF.

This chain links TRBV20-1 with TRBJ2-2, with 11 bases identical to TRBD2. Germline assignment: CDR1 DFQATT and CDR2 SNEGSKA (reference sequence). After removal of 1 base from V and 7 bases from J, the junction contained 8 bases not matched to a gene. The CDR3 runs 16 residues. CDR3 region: CSARGGLAVVGGELFF. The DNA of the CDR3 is TGCAGTGCTAGAGGGGGACTAGCGGTAGTTGGCGGGGAGCTGTTTTTT.

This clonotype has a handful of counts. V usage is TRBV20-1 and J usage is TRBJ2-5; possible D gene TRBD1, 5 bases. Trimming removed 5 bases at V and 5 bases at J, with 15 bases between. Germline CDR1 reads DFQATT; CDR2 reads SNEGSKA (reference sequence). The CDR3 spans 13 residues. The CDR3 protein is CSAGITGKETQYF. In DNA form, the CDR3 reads TGCAGTGCTGGAATAACAGGAAAGGAGACCCAGTACTTC.

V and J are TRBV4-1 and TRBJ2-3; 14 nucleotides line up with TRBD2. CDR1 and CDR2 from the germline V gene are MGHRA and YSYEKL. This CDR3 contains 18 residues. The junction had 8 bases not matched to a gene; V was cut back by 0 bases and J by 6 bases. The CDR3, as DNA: TGCGCCAGCAGCCAAGATCCAGGACTAGCGGGGGGTGGGGATACGCAGTATTTT. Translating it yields CASSQDPGLAGGGDTQYF.